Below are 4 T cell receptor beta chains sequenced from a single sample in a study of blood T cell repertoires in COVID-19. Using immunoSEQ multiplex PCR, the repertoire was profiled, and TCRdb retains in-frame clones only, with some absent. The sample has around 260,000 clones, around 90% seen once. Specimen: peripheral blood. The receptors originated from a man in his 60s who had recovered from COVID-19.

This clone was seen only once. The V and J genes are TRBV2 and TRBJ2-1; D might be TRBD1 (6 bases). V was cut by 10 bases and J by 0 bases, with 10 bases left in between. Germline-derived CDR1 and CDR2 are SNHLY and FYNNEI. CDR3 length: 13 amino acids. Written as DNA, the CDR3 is TGTGCCACCAACAGGGACTCCTACAATGAGCAGTTCTTC. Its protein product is CATNRDSYNEQFF.

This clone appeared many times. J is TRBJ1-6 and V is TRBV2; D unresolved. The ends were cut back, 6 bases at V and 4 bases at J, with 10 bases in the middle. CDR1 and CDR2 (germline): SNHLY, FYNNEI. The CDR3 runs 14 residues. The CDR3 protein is CASSQSGYNSPLHF. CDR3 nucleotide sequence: TGTGCCAGCAGCCAGAGCGGGTATAATTCACCCCTCCACTTT.

CDR3 residues: CASSRGTGYEQYF. CDR3 bases: TGTGCCAGCAGCCGTGGGACAGGGTACGAGCAGTACTTC. The chain links TRBV7-8 to TRBJ2-7, with 9 positions matching TRBD1. The length of the CDR3 is 13 residues. The J segment lost 4 bases and the V segment lost 5 bases, leaving 3 bases of the junction unmatched. Germline loops: CDR1 SGHVS, CDR2 FQNEAQ.

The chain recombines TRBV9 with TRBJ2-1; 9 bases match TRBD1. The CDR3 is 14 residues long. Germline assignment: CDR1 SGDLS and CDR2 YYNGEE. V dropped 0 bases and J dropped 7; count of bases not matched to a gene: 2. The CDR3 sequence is CASSVAGQGNEQFF. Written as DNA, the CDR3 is TGTGCCAGCAGCGTAGCAGGACAGGGGAATGAGCAGTTCTTC.